The 24 T cell receptor beta chains presented below share a single source sample, sequenced in a study of blood T cell repertoires in COVID-19. TCRdb's copy holds only in-frame clones and misses some; the assay was immunoSEQ multiplex PCR. Here the sample spans roughly 420,000 clones, 88% being singletons. The source material was PBMCs or T cells enriched from blood (not recorded which). These TCRs come from a woman in her twenties or thirties with acute COVID-19.

This clone is a singleton in its sample. V is TRBV3-1 (or the pseudogene TRBV3-2) and J is TRBJ1-2; a possible D gene is TRBD1 (6 bases). V was shortened by 2 bases and J by 8 bases, with 12 bases between the two germline ends. Germline assignment: CDR1 LGHDT and CDR2 YNNKEL (reference sequence). The CDR3 contains 13 residues. CDR3 region: CASSQRTAGGYTF. The DNA for the CDR3 is TGTGCCAGCAGCCAACGGACAGCGGGGGGCTACACCTTC.

This sequence joins TRBV7-6 and TRBJ2-3, with TRBD2 identical over 9 bases. With 5 bases clipped from V and 2 bases from J, the junction kept 20 bases outside the gene matches. This CDR3 is 20 amino acids long. Germline loops: CDR1 SGHVS, CDR2 FNYEAQ. For the CDR3, the DNA is TGTGCCAGCAGCCCGCGGTTGGTAGCGGGGGCCCCAAAAACCACAGATACGCAGTATTTT. Amino acids: CASSPRLVAGAPKTTDTQYF.

The chain employs TRBV7-3 and TRBJ2-3, with D maybe TRBD2 (7 bases). Germline CDR1 and CDR2: SGHTA and FQGTGA. The V and J ends lost 4 bases and 5 bases respectively, with 13 bases between them. CDR3 length: 14 amino acids. CDR3 nucleotide sequence: TGTGCCAGCAGCTCACGGGGGGCGGGAGATACGCAGTATTTT. Protein sequence: CASSSRGAGDTQYF.

Concerning this clone: In the same sample, other DNA sequences code for this CDR3. The gene calls are TRBV4-1 and TRBJ1-1, with 11 bases identical to TRBD1. The CDR3 has 16 residues. V lost 1 base and J lost 2; bases outside the gene matches: 3. Germline-derived CDR1 and CDR2 are MGHRA and YSYEKL. CDR3: CASSQAGTGGNTEAFF. The CDR3 DNA follows: TGCGCCAGCAGCCAAGCCGGGACAGGGGGAAACACTGAAGCTTTCTTT.

The genes are TRBV11-2 and TRBJ1-1, with D perhaps matching TRBD1 (5 bases). V lost 2 bases and J lost 3, with 10 bases in between. CDR3 size: 14 residues. The germline V gene has CDR1 SGHAT and CDR2 FQNNGV. The CDR3 DNA sequence: TGTGCCAGCAGCTTATTACCAGGGCACACTGAAGCTTTCTTT. Encoded protein: CASSLLPGHTEAFF.

The genes are TRBV25-1 and TRBJ1-2, with 9 bases identical to TRBD1. This CDR3 has 15 residues. Trimming at V came to 3 bases and at J to 2 bases, leaving 4 bases not matched to a gene. In germline, CDR1 is MGHDK, CDR2 SYGVNS. The CDR3 loop reads CASSEWDRENYGYTF. Here the CDR3 DNA reads TGTGCCAGCAGTGAGTGGGACAGGGAAAACTATGGCTACACCTTC.

The chain recombines TRBV6-5 with TRBJ1-2; maybe TRBD1 (5 bases). Per the germline V gene, CDR1 is MNHEY and CDR2 is SVGAGI. V lost 8 bases to trimming and J lost 6 bases, with 13 bases between them. The CDR3 consists of 12 residues. The CDR3 reads CASSEGQDGYTF. CDR3 bases: TGTGCCAGCTCGGAGGGGCAGGATGGCTACACCTTC.

The chain employs TRBV29-1 and TRBJ2-2; TRBD2 matches 10 bases. The CDR3 has 14 residues. Germline V gives CDR1 SQVTM, CDR2 ANQGSEA. V shed 4 bases and J 6 bases; nucleotides not matched to a gene: 5. The CDR3, as DNA: TGCAGCGTTGTTTGGCTAGCGGGGGCCGGGGAGCTGTTTTTT. This sequence encodes CSVVWLAGAGELFF.

The chain is built from TRBV6-5 and TRBJ1-1; D ambiguous. This CDR3 spans 13 amino acids. Germline CDR1 MNHEY, CDR2 SVGAGI. Trimming removed 10 bases at V and 0 bases at J, with 12 bases between. In DNA, the CDR3 is TGTGCCACCAGGACCGGAGTGAACACTGAAGCTTTCTTT. It specifies CATRTGVNTEAFF.

The chain couples TRBV9 to TRBJ2-1; D is uncertain. The ends were cut back, 3 bases at V and 5 bases at J, with 15 bases in the middle. CDR1 is SGDLS, CDR2 YYNGEE, per germline. The CDR3 is 15 residues long. The DNA of the CDR3 is TGTGCCAGCAGCGCAAACCCCTGGGCAGACAATGAGCAGTTCTTC. It encodes CASSANPWADNEQFF.

The V and J genes are TRBV6-2 or TRBV6-3 and TRBJ1-2; tentatively, D is TRBD1 (5 bases). The CDR3 runs 15 residues. Trimming pared 5 bases from V and 2 bases from J, leaving 15 bases between. Germline CDR1 and CDR2: MNHEY and SVGEGT. The CDR3, as DNA: TGTGCCAGCAGTCCCCCGAAGGGGTGGAACTATGGCTACACCTTC. This sequence encodes CASSPPKGWNYGYTF.

The gene calls are TRBV2 and TRBJ1-5, with D tentatively TRBD1 (5 bases). CDR3 length equals 16 residues. Germline V CDR1 and CDR2: SNHLY, FYNNEI. The germline V and J ends were trimmed by 6 bases and 5 bases, with 20 bases remaining between them. The CDR3 protein is CASSTTSPRTHQPQHF. CDR3 DNA sequence: TGTGCCAGCAGCACAACATCCCCGCGGACACATCAGCCCCAGCATTTT.

The chain links TRBV7-9 to TRBJ1-6; weak D call: TRBD1 (5 bases). The V and J ends lost 3 bases and 5 bases respectively, with 8 bases between them. In germline, CDR1 is SEHNR, CDR2 FQNEAQ (reference sequence). The CDR3 has 14 amino acids. The CDR3 loop is CASSLLQDNSPLHF. The CDR3 DNA is TGTGCCAGCAGCTTGTTACAGGATAATTCACCCCTCCACTTT.

The V call is TRBV12-3 or TRBV12-4, the J call TRBJ1-1; no firm D call. The CDR3 is 13 amino acids. The germline V and J ends were trimmed by 4 bases and 0 bases, with 6 bases remaining between them. The CDR3, as DNA: TGTGCCAGCAGTTCTTACATGAACACTGAAGCTTTCTTT. It translates to CASSSYMNTEAFF.

The V and J genes are TRBV24-1 and TRBJ2-2; 11 nucleotides align to TRBD2. The V gene's germline CDR1 is KGHDR and CDR2 SFDVKD. There are 16 residues in the CDR3. V dropped 4 bases and J dropped 6; count of bases not matched to a gene: 6. CDR3: CATSDPTSGGAGELFF. CDR3 coding DNA: TGTGCCACCAGTGACCCTACTAGCGGGGGTGCCGGGGAGCTGTTTTTT.

This clone has more than one count but fewer than ten. The chain joins TRBV4-3 to TRBJ2-4, with D possibly TRBD2 on 7 matching bases. Germline V CDR1 and CDR2: LGHNA, YSLEER. Trimming took 0 bases from V and 6 from J, leaving 21 bases between them. The CDR3 consists of 18 residues. The CDR3 region has the DNA TGCGCCAGCAGCCAAGATATGCGGGGGCCGGGTTTGGGAAACATTCAGTACTTC. Amino acids: CASSQDMRGPGLGNIQYF.

This chain connects TRBV9 to TRBJ2-1; 7 bases map to TRBD1. The V gene's germline CDR1 is SGDLS and CDR2 YYNGEE. The trim removed 5 bases at V and 1 base at J, leaving 6 bases unmatched. The CDR3 is made up of 15 amino acids. In nucleotides, the CDR3 is TGTGCCAGCAGTCAACGACAGGGATCCTACAATGAGCAGTTCTTC. Translated: CASSQRQGSYNEQFF.

The CDR3 reads CASSMAASGGNNEQFF. In DNA, the CDR3 is TGTGCCAGTAGTATGGCCGCTAGCGGGGGGAACAATGAGCAGTTCTTC. The chain has TRBV19 and TRBJ2-1; TRBD2 matches 11 bases. The trim removed 3 bases at V and 5 bases at J, leaving 6 bases unmatched. The germline V gene encodes CDR1 LNHDA and CDR2 SQIVND (reference sequence). This CDR3 has 16 residues.

In this sample, this clone turned up once. The chain is built from TRBV7-9 and TRBJ2-1; weak D call: TRBD1 (6 bases). The V gene lost 0 bases and the J gene lost 4 bases, with 16 bases spanning the gap. Germline V gives CDR1 SEHNR, CDR2 FQNEAQ (reference sequence). This CDR3 is 17 amino acids long. The CDR3 DNA is TGTGCCAGCAGCTTAGCGTTTATCAGGGGCCCATACAATGAGCAGTTCTTC. It is translated as CASSLAFIRGPYNEQFF.

The chain uses TRBV27 and TRBJ2-7; the match to TRBD2 covers 10 bases. V trimming: 7 bases; J trimming: 1 base; junction bases outside the gene matches: 10. Germline V gene data show CDR1 as MNHEY and CDR2 as SMNVEV (reference sequence). This CDR3 contains 16 residues. The CDR3 is CASTKHVGLASYEQYF. The DNA of the CDR3 is TGTGCCAGCACCAAACATGTGGGACTAGCGTCCTACGAGCAGTACTTC.

V gene TRBV7-8 combines with J gene TRBJ2-6; TRBD1 agrees at 11 bases. The junction had 1 base not matched to a gene; V was cut back by 1 base and J by 2 bases. CDR3 length: 17 residues. Per germline, CDR1 SGHVS and CDR2 FQNEAQ. As DNA, the CDR3 is TGTGCCAGCAGCTTAGGGACAGGGGGCGCTGGGGCCAACGTCCTGACTTTC. Translating gives CASSLGTGGAGANVLTF.

The chain joins TRBV5-1 to TRBJ2-1; 10 positions agree with TRBD2. The CDR3 runs 15 residues. Germline CDR1 and CDR2: SGHRS and YFSETQ. J was trimmed by 6 bases and V by 0 bases; bases with no gene match: 3. In DNA form, the CDR3 reads TGCGCCAGCAGCTTGGATGGGACTAGCGTCAATGAGCAGTTCTTC. Translating it yields CASSLDGTSVNEQFF. The full variable domain, completed using reference TRBV5-1 and TRBJ2-1, is KAGVTQTPRYLIKTRGQQVTLSCSPISGHRSVSWYQQTPGQGLQFLFEYFSETQRNKGNFPGRFSGRQFSNSRSEMNVSTLELGDSALYLCASSLDGTSVNEQFFGPGTRLTVL.

This chain joins TRBV9 and TRBJ2-3; 15 positions agree with TRBD2. V lost 2 bases, J lost 3 bases, and 4 bases stayed unmatched. There are 17 residues in the CDR3. Per the germline V gene, CDR1 is SGDLS and CDR2 is YYNGEE. The CDR3, as DNA: TGTGCCAGCAGCGTCGGACTAGCGGGGGGGGCAACAGATACGCAGTATTTT. It yields the protein CASSVGLAGGATDTQYF. The entire variable domain, with the rest obtained from reference TRBV9 and TRBJ2-3, is as follows: DSGVTQTPKHLITATGQRVTLRCSPRSGDLSVYWYQQSLDQGLQFLIQYYNGEERAKGNILERFSAQQFPDLHSELNLSSLELGDSALYFCASSVGLAGGATDTQYFGPGTRLTVL.

V gene TRBV11-2 combines with J gene TRBJ2-7; no reliable D call. Trimming stripped 4 bases from V and 6 bases from J, with 19 bases between. The CDR3 has 15 residues. Germline lookup yields CDR1 SGHAT and CDR2 FQNNGV. For the CDR3, the DNA is TGTGCCAGCAGCTATCCGGGTCCCTCACCAACCGAGCAGTACTTC. Encoded protein: CASSYPGPSPTEQYF.